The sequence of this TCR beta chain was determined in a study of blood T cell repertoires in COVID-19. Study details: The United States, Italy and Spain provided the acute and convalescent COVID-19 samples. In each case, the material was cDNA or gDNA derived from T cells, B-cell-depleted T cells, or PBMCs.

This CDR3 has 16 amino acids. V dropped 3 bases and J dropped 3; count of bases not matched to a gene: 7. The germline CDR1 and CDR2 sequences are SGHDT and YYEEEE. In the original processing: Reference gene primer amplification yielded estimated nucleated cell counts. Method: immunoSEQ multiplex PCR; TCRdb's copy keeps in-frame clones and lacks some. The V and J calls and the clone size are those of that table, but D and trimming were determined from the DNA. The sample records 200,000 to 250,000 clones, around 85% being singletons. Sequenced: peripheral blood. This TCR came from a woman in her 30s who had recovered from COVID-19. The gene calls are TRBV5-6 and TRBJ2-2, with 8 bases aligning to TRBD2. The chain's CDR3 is CASSSAGGTDTGELFF. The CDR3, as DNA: TGTGCCAGCAGCTCGGCGGGGGGCACTGACACCGGGGAGCTGTTTTTT.